These 19 T cell receptor beta chains were sequenced from one sample in a study of T cell responses to AZD1222 COVID-19 vaccine. Produced via immunoSEQ multiplex PCR; TCRdb's table is partial and in-frame only. The sample lists 90,000 or so clones, about 90% occurring once. This specimen consisted of peripheral blood, obtained on day 0 of AZD1222 vaccination. The source of these receptors is an adult in good health.

The rearrangement links TRBV7-9 to TRBJ2-7, with D unclear. Germline loops: CDR1 SEHNR, CDR2 FQNEAQ (reference sequence). V was trimmed by 5 bases and J by 0 bases, leaving 5 bases between them. The CDR3 is 12 amino acids. The CDR3 nucleotides read TGTGCCAGCAGCGGTAGCTCCTACGAGCAGTACTTC. Encoded protein: CASSGSSYEQYF.

The chain employs TRBV18 and TRBJ1-1; the D gene is possibly TRBD1 (6 bases). Trimming left V 8 bases short and J 3 bases short, with 13 bases between. The germline CDR1 and CDR2 sequences are KGHSH and LQKENI. The CDR3 is made up of 13 amino acids. The CDR3 sequence is CASQTGLDTEAFF. In DNA form, the CDR3 reads TGTGCCAGCCAAACAGGGTTGGACACTGAAGCTTTCTTT.

The chain combines TRBV19 with TRBJ1-3; 8 bases are shared with TRBD1. V gave up 3 bases and J gave up 4 bases; unmatched junction bases: 8. Germline V gene data show CDR1 as LNHDA and CDR2 as SQIVND (reference sequence). The CDR3 is 16 amino acids. The CDR3 region is CASSIPPGTGGNTIYF. The CDR3 nucleotides read TGTGCCAGTAGTATCCCTCCCGGGACAGGAGGAAACACCATATATTTT.

The V gene is TRBV27, the J gene TRBJ1-1, with D unclear. Per the germline V gene, CDR1 is MNHEY and CDR2 is SMNVEV (reference sequence). The CDR3 loop spans 14 amino acids. V was trimmed by 0 bases and J by 4 bases, leaving 9 bases between them. DNA of the CDR3: TGTGCCAGCAGTTTATCTCGGGCGGCCACTGAAGCTTTCTTT. It specifies CASSLSRAATEAFF.

The chain carries TRBV28 and TRBJ2-5; D is undetermined. CDR3 size: 14 residues. CDR1 is MDHEN, CDR2 SYDVKM, per germline. V was shortened by 6 bases and J by 3 bases, with 14 bases between the two germline ends. CDR3 in amino acids: CASRTLQRKETQYF. The CDR3 coding sequence is TGTGCCAGCAGAACCTTACAGCGTAAAGAGACCCAGTACTTC.

V usage is TRBV4-1 and J usage is TRBJ1-3, with 8 bases lining up with TRBD1. Trimming removed 1 base from V and 1 base from J; junction bases left unmatched: 9. The CDR3 totals 18 residues. The V gene's germline CDR1 is MGHRA and CDR2 YSYEKL. The CDR3 DNA reads TGCGCCAGCAGCCAAGCAGGGGGCAGGTTTTTGTCTGGAAACACCATATATTTT. This encodes CASSQAGGRFLSGNTIYF.

This chain links TRBV29-1 with TRBJ1-3, with D unclear. In germline, CDR1 is SQVTM, CDR2 ANQGSEA. V lost 3 bases, J lost 0 bases, and 6 bases lay in between. This CDR3 has 13 amino acids. The chain's CDR3 is CSVDDSSGNTIYF. The CDR3 bases are TGCAGCGTTGACGACTCCTCTGGAAACACCATATATTTT.

This clone was recorded a few times. The J gene is TRBJ2-2, the V gene TRBV27; no definite D call. The V end lost 2 bases, the J end lost 6 bases, and 10 bases lay between the germline ends. The CDR3 loop spans 14 amino acids. From germline, CDR1 is MNHEY and CDR2 SMNVEV (reference sequence). The CDR3 nucleotides read TGTGCCAGCAGTTTAGCGGTTTGGGCCGGGGAGCTGTTTTTT. Amino acids: CASSLAVWAGELFF.

This chain connects TRBV13 to TRBJ2-7, with TRBD1 matching over 8 bases. This CDR3 spans 15 amino acids. The germline CDR1 and CDR2 sequences are PRHDT and FYEKMQ (reference sequence). Trimming at V came to 3 bases and at J to 2 bases, leaving 6 bases not matched to a gene. The CDR3 region is CASSFRTGSPYEQYF. The CDR3 DNA reads as TGTGCCAGCAGCTTTAGGACAGGGAGCCCCTACGAGCAGTACTTC. The whole variable domain, filled in from reference TRBV13 and TRBJ2-7, reads AAGVIQSPRHLIKEKRETATLKCYPIPRHDTVYWYQQGPGQDPQFLISFYEKMQSDKGSIPDRFSAQQFSDYHSELNMSSLELGDSALYFCASSFRTGSPYEQYFGPGTRLTVT.

V gene TRBV11-3 combines with J gene TRBJ2-7; 10 bases align to TRBD1. Germline assignment: CDR1 SGHNT and CDR2 YENEEA. The CDR3 loop spans 15 amino acids. J lost 7 bases, V lost 4 bases, and 10 bases had no gene match. CDR3 region: CASSYHGRDRGEQYF. The CDR3 DNA sequence: TGTGCCAGCAGCTATCATGGTAGGGACAGGGGTGAGCAGTACTTC.

The chain has TRBV5-1 and TRBJ2-5; 11 positions agree with TRBD2. Germline V gives CDR1 SGHRS, CDR2 YFSETQ. After removal of 0 bases from V and 2 bases from J, the junction contained 6 bases not matched to a gene. CDR3 length equals 17 residues. The CDR3 loop is CASSLVGTSGSQETQYF. CDR3 nucleotide sequence: TGCGCCAGCAGCTTGGTTGGCACTAGCGGGAGTCAAGAGACCCAGTACTTC.

This clone was observed a handful of times. The rearrangement links TRBV7-9 to TRBJ2-5; possible D gene TRBD1, 6 bases. From germline, CDR1 is SEHNR and CDR2 FQNEAQ (reference sequence). The V end was cut by 5 bases, the J end by 5 bases, with 15 bases between. This CDR3 contains 14 residues. The CDR3 loop reads CASSQIGGTETQYF. In DNA, the CDR3 is TGTGCCAGCAGCCAAATTGGGGGCACGGAGACCCAGTACTTC.

The rearrangement uses TRBV6-5 and TRBJ2-2, with D perhaps given as TRBD1 or TRBD2 (5 bases each). V shed 6 bases and J shed 3 bases, with 14 bases lying between them. The CDR3 has 15 residues. CDR1 MNHEY and CDR2 SVGAGI come from the germline V gene. Written as DNA, the CDR3 is TGTGCCAGCAGACCCCCGGGACGACACACCGGGGAGCTGTTTTTT. Protein sequence: CASRPPGRHTGELFF.

This chain joins TRBV19 and TRBJ2-5; 7 bases are shared with TRBD2. Germline CDR1 is LNHDA and CDR2 is SQIVND (reference sequence). The CDR3 is 15 amino acids. With V trimmed by 3 bases and J by 1 base, 5 bases remained unmatched. Here the CDR3 reads CASSIAASGQETQYF. The CDR3 bases are TGTGCCAGTAGTATCGCGGCTAGCGGCCAAGAGACCCAGTACTTC.

The chain carries TRBV27 and TRBJ1-1; D is possibly TRBD1 (5 bases). CDR1 is MNHEY, CDR2 SMNVEV, per germline (reference sequence). The CDR3 consists of 15 residues. Trimming removed 5 bases at V and 3 bases at J, with 16 bases between. CDR3 region: CASSLKTPGYTEAFF. For the CDR3, the DNA is TGTGCCAGCAGTCTCAAAACACCAGGGTACACTGAAGCTTTCTTT.

This chain connects TRBV29-1 to TRBJ1-4; D is ambiguous. This CDR3 is 11 amino acids long. Germline CDR1 and CDR2: SQVTM and ANQGSEA. The V gene lost 8 bases and the J gene lost 4 bases, with 8 bases spanning the gap. CDR3 sequence (DNA): TGCAGCACGGCCGATAATGAAAAACTGTTTTTT. This encodes CSTADNEKLFF.

The chain employs TRBV3-1 (or the pseudogene TRBV3-2) and TRBJ2-7; D gene unclear. Trimming took 1 base from V and 3 from J, leaving 7 bases between them. The CDR3 sequence is 13 residues long. CDR1 is LGHDT, CDR2 YNNKEL, per germline (reference sequence). The DNA for the CDR3 is TGTGCCAGCAGCCAAGTCTCCGGCTACGAGCAGTACTTC. Translating gives CASSQVSGYEQYF.

This clone has just one count. This chain connects TRBV6-5 to TRBJ2-3, with 10 bases lining up with TRBD1. The trim removed 5 bases at V and 6 bases at J, leaving 5 bases unmatched. Germline values: CDR1 MNHEY, CDR2 SVGAGI. The CDR3 runs to 14 residues. In nucleotides, the CDR3 is TGTGCCAGCAGTCGACAGGGGGCGAGTGATACGCAGTATTTT. Translating gives CASSRQGASDTQYF.

V and J are TRBV11-2 and TRBJ2-2; 8 bases are a match to TRBD1. CDR1 is SGHAT and CDR2 is FQNNGV in the germline V gene. Trimming removed 5 bases from V and 6 bases from J; junction bases left unmatched: 8. The CDR3 is 15 amino acids. The CDR3 loop is CASSAIQGVAGELFF. The CDR3 nucleotides are TGTGCCAGCAGCGCAATACAGGGGGTTGCCGGGGAGCTGTTTTTT.